Sequencing of this T cell receptor beta chain was carried out in a study of blood T cell repertoires in COVID-19. The repertoire was sequenced with immunoSEQ multiplex PCR; TCRdb's copy has only in-frame clones and lacks some. The sample has some 90,000 clones, roughly 70% seen once. V was cut by 3 bases and J by 1 base, with 10 bases left in between. This CDR3 comprises 16 residues. CDR1 is LGHDT and CDR2 is YNNKEL in the germline V gene (reference sequence). The chain couples TRBV3-1 (or the pseudogene TRBV3-2) to TRBJ2-6; tentatively, D is TRBD1 (5 bases). The clonotype originates from a woman in her fifties or sixties in a cohort sampled during active or convalescent COVID-19. The sequenced sample was peripheral blood. The CDR3: CASSQQGLSGANVLTF. DNA of the CDR3: TGTGCCAGCAGCCAGCAGGGCTTATCTGGGGCCAACGTCCTGACTTTC.